The next 20 T cell receptor beta chains were all read from a single sample in a study of blood T cell repertoires in COVID-19. The table came from immunoSEQ multiplex PCR; TCRdb's copy has only in-frame clones and leaves some out. The sample yields 200,000 to 250,000 clones, more than 75% seen once. The sample comprised peripheral blood. The receptors were sampled from a middle-aged man with active or convalescent COVID-19.

The chain employs TRBV6-5 and TRBJ1-5, with 12 bases that match TRBD1. Trimming cost V 4 bases and J 8 bases; bases outside gene matches: 6. CDR3 length: 15 residues. Germline CDR1 reads MNHEY; CDR2 reads SVGAGI. CDR3 sequence reads: CASSSRDRGPKPQHF. CDR3 DNA: TGTGCCAGCAGTTCCCGGGACAGGGGGCCTAAGCCCCAGCATTTT.

The V gene is TRBV7-2, the J gene TRBJ2-3; tentative D call: TRBD2 (5 bases). This CDR3 is built from 14 residues. The V gene lost 6 bases and the J gene lost 1 base, with 11 bases spanning the gap. Per the germline V gene, CDR1 is SGHTA and CDR2 is FQGNSA. CDR3 nucleotide sequence: TGTGCCAGCAGAGACGCTAGCCGCACAGATACGCAGTATTTT. The encoded protein is CASRDASRTDTQYF.

CDR3 sequence: CASSTGLAGGGETQYF. For the CDR3, the DNA is TGTGCCAGCAGCACCGGACTAGCGGGAGGGGGGGAGACCCAGTACTTC. The V and J genes are TRBV5-4 and TRBJ2-5; 15 positions agree with TRBD2. V dropped 4 bases and J dropped 5; count of bases not matched to a gene: 6. Germline lookup yields CDR1 SGHNT and CDR2 YYREEE (reference sequence). The CDR3 loop spans 16 amino acids. The full variable domain, in which reference TRBV5-4 and TRBJ2-5 provide the parts outside the CDR3, is ETGVTQSPTHLIKTRGQQVTLRCSSQSGHNTVSWYQQALGQGPQFIFQYYREEENGRGNFPPRFSGLQFPNYSSELNVNALELDDSALYLCASSTGLAGGGETQYFGPGTRLLVL.

The chain has TRBV5-1 and TRBJ2-2; 10 bases match TRBD2. V shed 6 bases and J 4 bases; nucleotides not matched to a gene: 18. CDR1 is SGHRS, CDR2 YFSETQ, per germline. This CDR3 comprises 19 residues. CDR3 in DNA: TGCGCCAGCATGATTAGCGGGAGGAACCCCCTCCGGGGCACCGGGGAGCTGTTTTTT. As protein: CASMISGRNPLRGTGELFF.

Only a few counts were recorded for this clone. This chain joins TRBV11-2 and TRBJ2-2; 9 bases are shared with TRBD1. The V and J ends lost 6 bases and 5 bases, in that order; junction bases with no gene match: 10. This CDR3 has 16 amino acids. Germline V gene lookup returns CDR1 SGHAT and CDR2 FQNNGV. CDR3 in DNA: TGTGCCAGCAGGCGGCTACAGGGGGCACGGACCGGGGAGCTGTTTTTT. Protein: CASRRLQGARTGELFF.

J is TRBJ2-1 and V is TRBV5-1; D uncertain. Germline CDR1 reads SGHRS; CDR2 reads YFSETQ. V was cut by 0 bases and J by 3 bases, with 10 bases left in between. This CDR3 region has 15 residues. This CDR3 reads CASSLGINYYNEQFF. CDR3 DNA: TGCGCCAGCAGCTTGGGAATAAACTACTACAATGAGCAGTTCTTC. Variable domain in full (rest from reference TRBV5-1 and TRBJ2-1): KAGVTQTPRYLIKTRGQQVTLSCSPISGHRSVSWYQQTPGQGLQFLFEYFSETQRNKGNFPGRFSGRQFSNSRSEMNVSTLELGDSALYLCASSLGINYYNEQFFGPGTRLTVL.

The chain joins TRBV13 to TRBJ1-1; 8 bases fit TRBD1. V dropped 9 bases and J dropped 3; count of bases not matched to a gene: 3. This CDR3 is built from 12 residues. Per the germline V gene, CDR1 is PRHDT and CDR2 is FYEKMQ (reference sequence). The CDR3 loop reads CASNRGYTEAFF. In nucleotides, the CDR3 is TGTGCCAGTAACAGGGGGTACACTGAAGCTTTCTTT.

This clone has more than one count but fewer than ten. The chain has TRBV28 and TRBJ2-2, with D maybe TRBD2 (6 bases). Germline CDR1 reads MDHEN; CDR2 reads SYDVKM. Trimming took 7 bases from V and 2 from J, leaving 11 bases between them. The CDR3 length is 14 residues. This chain's CDR3 is CASTNGGNTGELFF. As DNA, the CDR3 is TGTGCCAGCACGAACGGGGGTAACACCGGGGAGCTGTTTTTT.

CDR3 protein: CASSSSSTGLGEQFF. The CDR3 coding sequence is TGCGCCAGCAGCTCGTCATCTACAGGGCTGGGTGAGCAGTTCTTC. V is TRBV5-1 and J is TRBJ2-1; a possible D gene is TRBD1 (6 bases). V lost 3 bases, J lost 9 bases, and 19 bases lay in between. This CDR3 has 15 amino acids. Germline values: CDR1 SGHRS, CDR2 YFSETQ.

The CDR3 loop is CASSPEYRAEGYTF. The CDR3 DNA reads TGTGCCAGCAGCCCAGAATACAGGGCCGAGGGCTACACCTTC. The V and J genes are TRBV9 and TRBJ1-2; possibly TRBD1 for D (6 bases). The germline V gene encodes CDR1 SGDLS and CDR2 YYNGEE. V lost 4 bases and J lost 8, with 18 bases in between. The CDR3 is 14 amino acids.

This sequence joins TRBV7-9 and TRBJ2-7, with 8 positions matching TRBD1. Germline CDR1 SEHNR, CDR2 FQNEAQ (reference sequence). The CDR3 is 15 amino acids. With V trimmed by 4 bases and J by 1 base, 6 bases remained unmatched. The CDR3 DNA reads as TGTGCCAGCAGCTCCGGTGACAGGGGTTCCTACGAGCAGTACTTC. Translated: CASSSGDRGSYEQYF.

The rearrangement joins TRBV11-2 to TRBJ2-7; possibly TRBD1 for D (6 bases). This CDR3 has 13 residues. Germline V gene data show CDR1 as SGHAT and CDR2 as FQNNGV. Trimming took 4 bases from V and 2 from J, leaving 9 bases between them. DNA for the CDR3: TGTGCCAGCAGCTCCTCAGGGGCCTACGAGCAGTACTTC. Translation gives CASSSSGAYEQYF.

The chain couples TRBV3-1 (or the pseudogene TRBV3-2) to TRBJ1-1, with D maybe TRBD1 (6 bases). Germline CDR1 and CDR2: LGHDT and YNNKEL (reference sequence). This CDR3 is 17 amino acids long. The ends were cut back, 0 bases at V and 0 bases at J, with 14 bases in the middle. In DNA form, the CDR3 reads TGTGCCAGCAGCCAAGATCCGACAGGCGTTATGAACACTGAAGCTTTCTTT. Translating gives CASSQDPTGVMNTEAFF.

This rearrangement joins TRBV27 to TRBJ2-2, with D unresolved. The CDR3 contains 11 residues. V lost 7 bases and J lost 4, with 4 bases in between. Germline CDR1 reads MNHEY; CDR2 reads SMNVEV (reference sequence). CDR3 in amino acids: CASKLTGELFF. The CDR3 nucleotides read TGTGCCAGCAAACTCACCGGGGAGCTGTTTTTT.

The rearrangement uses TRBV18 and TRBJ2-2; TRBD1 might be the D (6 bases). The CDR3 consists of 15 residues. Germline assignment: CDR1 KGHSH and CDR2 LQKENI. Trimming took 6 bases from V and 5 from J, leaving 16 bases between them. CDR3 region: CASSNRDTWTGELFF. In nucleotides, the CDR3 is TGTGCCAGCTCCAACCGGGACACCTGGACCGGGGAGCTGTTTTTT. The full variable domain, rest sourced from reference TRBV18 and TRBJ2-2, is NAGVMQNPRHLVRRRGQEARLRCSPMKGHSHVYWYRQLPEEGLKFMVYLQKENIIDESGMPKERFSAEFPKEGPSILRIQQVVRGDSAAYFCASSNRDTWTGELFFGEGSRLTVL.

This clone was counted once. The V and J genes are TRBV19 and TRBJ2-7; the match to TRBD2 covers 8 bases. The length of the CDR3 is 15 residues. The germline gives CDR1 LNHDA, CDR2 SQIVND (reference sequence). V gave up 8 bases and J gave up 0 bases; unmatched junction bases: 9. The CDR3 DNA reads as TGTGCCAGTGGTAATAGCGGGGTGAGCTCCTACGAGCAGTACTTC. Protein: CASGNSGVSSYEQYF.

The chain carries TRBV27 and TRBJ2-1; D perhaps matches TRBD2 (5 bases). This CDR3 is built from 15 residues. V gave up 2 bases and J gave up 9 bases, with 17 bases separating them. Germline V CDR1 and CDR2: MNHEY, SMNVEV (reference sequence). This CDR3 is CASSLIVEGGGEQFF. The CDR3 nucleotides read TGTGCCAGCAGTTTAATCGTAGAGGGTGGCGGTGAGCAGTTCTTC.

The chain employs TRBV18 and TRBJ1-6; 8 bases match TRBD1. Germline V gives CDR1 KGHSH, CDR2 LQKENI. Trimming took 3 bases from V and 8 from J; bases not matched to a gene: 9. The CDR3 totals 16 residues. Here the CDR3 DNA reads TGTGCCAGCTCACCCGACAGGGGAGGGGATCATTCACCCCTCCACTTT. It is translated as CASSPDRGGDHSPLHF.

The rearrangement uses TRBV3-1 (or the pseudogene TRBV3-2) and TRBJ2-2; D gene uncertain. V lost 0 bases and J 9 bases, leaving 11 bases between the germline ends. This CDR3 spans 14 amino acids. Per the germline V gene, CDR1 is LGHDT and CDR2 is YNNKEL (reference sequence). CDR3 nucleotide sequence: TGTGCCAGCAGCCAAGATCAAGGAGCCCGGGAGCTGTTTTTT. It translates to CASSQDQGARELFF.

The chain combines TRBV30 with TRBJ1-1; D is unresolved. Trimming pared 4 bases from V and 5 bases from J, leaving 8 bases between. From germline, CDR1 is GTSNPN and CDR2 SVGIG (reference sequence). The CDR3 runs to 11 residues. As DNA, the CDR3 is TGTGCCTGGAACAGAGGGACTGAAGCTTTCTTT. Residues: CAWNRGTEAFF. Looking up the rest from reference TRBV30 and TRBJ1-1 gives the full variable domain: SQTIHQWPATLVQPVGSPLSLECTVEGTSNPNLYWYRQAAGRGLQLLFYSVGIGQISSEVPQNLSASRPQDRQFILSSKKLLLSDSGFYLCAWNRGTEAFFGQGTRLTVV.